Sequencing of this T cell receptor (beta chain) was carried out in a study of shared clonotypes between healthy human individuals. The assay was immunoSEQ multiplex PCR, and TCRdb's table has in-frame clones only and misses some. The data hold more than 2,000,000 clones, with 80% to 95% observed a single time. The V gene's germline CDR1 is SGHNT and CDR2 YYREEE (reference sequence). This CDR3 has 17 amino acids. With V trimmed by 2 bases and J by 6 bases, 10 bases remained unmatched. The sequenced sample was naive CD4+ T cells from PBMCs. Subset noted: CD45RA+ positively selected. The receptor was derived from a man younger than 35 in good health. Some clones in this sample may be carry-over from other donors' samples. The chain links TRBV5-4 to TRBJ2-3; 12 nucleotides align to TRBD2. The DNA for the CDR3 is TGTGCCAGCAGCTTTCGACTAGCGGGAGTCCGGGCCGATACGCAGTATTTT. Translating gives CASSFRLAGVRADTQYF.